These 32 T cell receptor beta chains were all obtained from the same sample, sequenced in a study of shared clonotypes between healthy human individuals (dated by TCRdb to 2018 to 2021). The library came from the immunoSEQ multiplex PCR assay. Here the immuneACCESS table is served through TCRdb, limited to in-frame sequences with V and J called. Missing clones are a known gap in these copies; in checked studies unresolved V genes cover under half, and the rest lacks a known reason. In this sample the table shows approximately 2.5 million clones, more than 80% of which occur a single time. The ten largest account for around 0.14% of the sample. Sequencing input: naive CD4+ T cells sorted from blood. Read against the paper, the sample's cell subset or site label means: CD45RA+ positively selected. The receptors shown here come from a man aged 18 to 30 in good health.

V is TRBV14 and J is TRBJ1-1; 7 bases fit TRBD1. Per the germline V gene, CDR1 is SGHDN and CDR2 is FVKESK. Trimming took 4 bases from V and 4 from J; bases not matched to a gene: 9. This CDR3 comprises 15 residues. CDR3 nucleotide sequence: TGTGCCAGCAGCCCGAGGAGACAGGGCGGCACTGAAGCTTTCTTT. It translates to CASSPRRQGGTEAFF.

The chain uses TRBV5-1 and TRBJ1-1; tentatively, D is TRBD1 (5 bases). Germline V gene data show CDR1 as SGHRS and CDR2 as YFSETQ. V gave up 0 bases and J gave up 0 bases, with 9 bases separating them. The CDR3 totals 15 residues. Here the CDR3 DNA reads TGCGCCAGCAGCTTGGGTCAGACAGTGAACACTGAAGCTTTCTTT. Its protein product is CASSLGQTVNTEAFF.

The gene calls are TRBV15 and TRBJ2-3; weak D call: TRBD2 (5 bases). The CDR3 runs to 15 residues. Trimming shortened V by 0 bases and J by 7 bases, and 14 bases separated the two germline ends. CDR1 and CDR2 from the germline V gene are LNHNV and YYDKDF (reference sequence). The CDR3 DNA reads TGTGCCACCAGCAGAGATTTGGGCGAGGGTTATACGCAGTATTTT. It translates to CATSRDLGEGYTQYF. Complete variable domain (other parts from reference TRBV15 and TRBJ2-3): DAMVIQNPRYQVTQFGKPVTLSCSQTLNHNVMYWYQQKSSQAPKLLFHYYDKDFNNEADTPDNFQSRRPNTSFCFLDIRSPGLGDTAMYLCATSRDLGEGYTQYFGPGTRLTVL.

The chain uses TRBV5-1 and TRBJ2-5; perhaps TRBD1 as D (5 bases). Per germline, CDR1 SGHRS and CDR2 YFSETQ. The CDR3 length is 14 residues. V was clipped by 8 bases and J by 0 bases, with 14 bases between them. CDR3 sequence reads: CARWTYDNQETQYF. CDR3 nucleotide sequence: TGCGCCAGGTGGACATATGACAACCAAGAGACCCAGTACTTC.

The J gene is TRBJ2-5, the V gene TRBV19, with D maybe TRBD2 (5 bases). The V gene's germline CDR1 is LNHDA and CDR2 SQIVND (reference sequence). This CDR3 has 13 amino acids. Trimming removed 6 bases from V and 5 bases from J, with 13 bases in between. The CDR3 DNA is TGTGCCAGTAGCGTTATGGACTGGGAGACCCAGTACTTC. Translated, it gives CASSVMDWETQYF.

The V and J genes are TRBV6-5 and TRBJ1-6; D is unresolved. Between the trimmed V and J ends, which lost 9 bases and 7 bases, there was a span of 16 bases. The germline V gene has CDR1 MNHEY and CDR2 SVGAGI. The CDR3 is 14 residues long. The CDR3 nucleotides are TGTGCCAGTAGGGCCCCGGGTCCAAATTCACCCCTCCACTTT. Its translation: CASRAPGPNSPLHF.

The chain recombines TRBV19 with TRBJ1-3, with D unresolved. Germline lookup yields CDR1 LNHDA and CDR2 SQIVND (reference sequence). The CDR3 has 14 residues. Trimming left V 7 bases short and J 0 bases short, with 10 bases between. CDR3 protein: CASTVMTSGNTIYF. The CDR3 DNA sequence: TGTGCCAGTACAGTCATGACCTCTGGAAACACCATATATTTT.

The chain couples TRBV5-1 to TRBJ2-2; perhaps TRBD1 as D (7 bases). Germline CDR1 is SGHRS and CDR2 is YFSETQ. V lost 4 bases and J 4 bases, leaving 14 bases between the germline ends. The CDR3 is 15 amino acids. CDR3 loop: CASSPGQRVTGELFF. DNA for the CDR3: TGCGCCAGCAGCCCGGGACAGCGGGTCACCGGGGAGCTGTTTTTT.

This chain uses TRBV9 with TRBJ2-1, with 10 bases matching TRBD2. Trimming at V came to 3 bases and at J to 7 bases, leaving 7 bases not matched to a gene. This CDR3 comprises 15 residues. Germline V gene data show CDR1 as SGDLS and CDR2 as YYNGEE. The CDR3 here is CASSALAGVWNEQFF. Written as DNA, the CDR3 is TGTGCCAGCAGCGCCCTAGCGGGAGTTTGGAATGAGCAGTTCTTC.

This clone has a handful of counts. V usage is TRBV5-8 and J usage is TRBJ1-5, with TRBD1 matching 9 bases. This CDR3 comprises 16 residues. The ends lost 5 bases at V and 0 bases at J; junction bases unmatched: 6. Germline loops: CDR1 SGHTS, CDR2 YDEGEE. Here the CDR3 DNA reads TGTGCCAGCAGTCAGGGACAGGGCGCTAGCAATCAGCCCCAGCATTTT. Encoded protein: CASSQGQGASNQPQHF.

For this clone: Additional DNA sequences in this sample encode the identical CDR3. The chain uses TRBV9 and TRBJ1-2, with TRBD1 as a possible D gene (6 bases). Trimming pared 1 base from V and 0 bases from J, leaving 7 bases between. From germline, CDR1 is SGDLS and CDR2 YYNGEE. The CDR3 runs to 14 residues. CDR3 nucleotide sequence: TGTGCCAGCAGCGTAACAGGGTCTAACTATGGCTACACCTTC. It encodes CASSVTGSNYGYTF.

Of note for this clone: The same CDR3 can be traced to other DNA sequences in this sample. This chain uses TRBV5-1 with TRBJ2-7; a possible D gene is TRBD1 (6 bases). Looked up from germline, CDR1 is SGHRS and CDR2 is YFSETQ. The CDR3 extends over 13 amino acids. Trimming cost V 4 bases and J 1 base, with 9 bases left between them. This chain's CDR3 is CASSRDISYEQYF. The CDR3, as DNA: TGCGCCAGCAGCAGGGACATATCCTACGAGCAGTACTTC.

The V call is TRBV5-8, the J call TRBJ2-1, with 15 bases that match TRBD2. The junction had 8 bases not matched to a gene; V was cut back by 3 bases and J by 7 bases. The CDR3 sequence is 17 residues long. Per germline, CDR1 SGHTS and CDR2 YDEGEE. DNA for the CDR3: TGTGCCAGCAGCTCGGCGCGGACTAGCGGGGGGGTTAATGAGCAGTTCTTC. This encodes CASSSARTSGGVNEQFF.

This sequence joins TRBV30 and TRBJ1-1; D is possibly TRBD1 (5 bases). Germline-derived CDR1 and CDR2 are GTSNPN and SVGIG (reference sequence). The CDR3 is 16 residues long. V was clipped by 2 bases and J by 2 bases, with 18 bases between them. Here the CDR3 DNA reads TGTGCCTGGAGTAAACTTCGGGGGTTTGAAAACACTGAAGCTTTCTTT. Its translation: CAWSKLRGFENTEAFF.

The chain recombines TRBV14 with TRBJ1-2, with D possibly matching TRBD1 (5 bases). The CDR3 is 14 residues long. V dropped 3 bases and J dropped 7 bases, with 15 bases sitting between them. Germline V lookup: CDR1 SGHDN, CDR2 FVKESK. Here the CDR3 reads CASSQGQLGGGYTF. For the CDR3, the DNA is TGTGCCAGCAGCCAGGGCCAACTTGGGGGTGGCTACACCTTC.

Worth noting for this clone: This CDR3 is also generated by other DNA sequences in the sample. The chain has TRBV5-1 and TRBJ1-5, with a possible D match to TRBD1 (6 bases). The germline V gene has CDR1 SGHRS and CDR2 YFSETQ. CDR3 length equals 13 residues. Trimming took off 0 bases at V and 7 bases at J, with 8 bases between the two ends. CDR3 bases: TGCGCCAGCAGCTTGGCCGGGGGCCAGCCCCAGCATTTT. This codes for CASSLAGGQPQHF.

The chain links TRBV28 to TRBJ1-2, with D possibly matching TRBD1 (5 bases). Looked up from germline, CDR1 is MDHEN and CDR2 is SYDVKM. V lost 7 bases and J 4 bases, leaving 13 bases between the germline ends. The CDR3 totals 13 residues. The CDR3 sequence is CASISGTSYGYTF. The CDR3 DNA reads TGTGCCAGCATCTCCGGGACGAGCTATGGCTACACCTTC.

A single count supports this clone. V gene TRBV7-6 combines with J gene TRBJ1-5; D uncertain. Germline loops: CDR1 SGHVS, CDR2 FNYEAQ. The germline V and J ends were trimmed by 3 bases and 5 bases, with 8 bases remaining between them. CDR3 size: 13 residues. The CDR3 bases are TGTGCCAGCAGCTTGCTCGGGGATCAGCCCCAGCATTTT. It translates to CASSLLGDQPQHF. Supplemented by reference TRBV7-6 and TRBJ1-5, the full variable domain reads GAGVSQSPRYKVTKRGQDVALRCDPISGHVSLYWYRQALGQGPEFLTYFNYEAQQDKSGLPNDRFSAERPEGSISTLTIQRTEQRDSAMYRCASSLLGDQPQHFGDGTRLSIL.

Concerning this clone: This sample includes further DNA sequences coding for the same CDR3. CDR3 sequence reads: CASSLSASGGQETQYF. The CDR3 nucleotides are TGTGCCAGCAGCTTATCGGCTAGCGGGGGCCAAGAGACCCAGTACTTC. The chain links TRBV11-2 to TRBJ2-5, with 10 bases identical to TRBD2. Trimming took 2 bases from V and 1 from J; bases not matched to a gene: 4. There are 16 residues in the CDR3. Germline V gene data show CDR1 as SGHAT and CDR2 as FQNNGV.

This chain joins TRBV2 and TRBJ2-1, with D perhaps being TRBD1 or TRBD2 (6 bases each). Trimming cost V 6 bases and J 15 bases, with 12 bases left between them. The CDR3 spans 10 residues. Germline V gene sequence: CDR1 SNHLY, CDR2 FYNNEI. CDR3 nucleotides: TGTGCCAGCAGGGGGGGCCGAGGGTTCTTC. Translating gives CASRGGRGFF.

The V and J genes are TRBV9 and TRBJ2-7; D may be TRBD2 (6 bases). Trimming cost V 0 bases and J 3 bases, with 13 bases left between them. The CDR3 has 15 amino acids. Germline V gene data show CDR1 as SGDLS and CDR2 as YYNGEE. CDR3 sequence (DNA): TGTGCCAGCAGCGTAGAGGGTAGCGGAAACTACGAGCAGTACTTC. Encoded protein: CASSVEGSGNYEQYF.

The rearrangement joins TRBV19 to TRBJ1-4; a weak D match, TRBD1 (6 bases). V shed 6 bases and J shed 0 bases, with 14 bases lying between them. This CDR3 comprises 16 residues. CDR1 is LNHDA and CDR2 is SQIVND in the germline V gene (reference sequence). The CDR3 sequence: CASSQARGPTNEKLFF. The CDR3, as DNA: TGTGCCAGTAGCCAAGCCAGGGGTCCAACTAATGAAAAACTGTTTTTT.

The chain recombines TRBV28 with TRBJ1-5; no firm D call. Germline lookup yields CDR1 MDHEN and CDR2 SYDVKM. V lost 4 bases and J lost 5, with 15 bases in between. This CDR3 contains 15 residues. CDR3 DNA sequence: TGTGCCAGCAGTTATGAAGGAGGAACACATCAGCCCCAGCATTTT. Translating it yields CASSYEGGTHQPQHF. The full variable domain, completed using reference TRBV28 and TRBJ1-5, is DVKVTQSSRYLVKRTGEKVFLECVQDMDHENMFWYRQDPGLGLRLIYFSYDVKMKEKGDIPEGYSVSREKKERFSLILESASTNQTSMYLCASSYEGGTHQPQHFGDGTRLSIL.

The V and J genes are TRBV28 and TRBJ1-5, with D perhaps TRBD1 (6 bases). Germline-derived CDR1 and CDR2 are MDHEN and SYDVKM. The CDR3 spans 13 residues. Trimming removed 7 bases at V and 4 bases at J, with 11 bases between. The CDR3: CASKVGGNQPQHF. The CDR3 DNA follows: TGTGCCAGCAAGGTAGGGGGAAATCAGCCCCAGCATTTT.

The chain has TRBV7-9 and TRBJ2-5; D may be TRBD2 (6 bases). The CDR3 spans 13 residues. Germline CDR1 reads SEHNR; CDR2 reads FQNEAQ (reference sequence). Trimming shortened V by 6 bases and J by 9 bases, and 17 bases separated the two germline ends. CDR3 DNA: TGTGCCAGCAGTCGCGCCTGGGGGGATGCCCAGTACTTC. It specifies CASSRAWGDAQYF.

The chain recombines TRBV9 with TRBJ1-6, with 11 bases aligning to TRBD1. Unmatched junction bases numbered 3, after V lost 3 bases and J lost 4 bases. The CDR3 runs 16 residues. CDR1 is SGDLS and CDR2 is YYNGEE in the germline V gene. The CDR3 protein is CASSAGQGGYNSPLHF. Written as DNA, the CDR3 is TGTGCCAGCAGCGCGGGACAGGGGGGGTATAATTCACCCCTCCACTTT.

V usage is TRBV4-1 and J usage is TRBJ1-1; a weak D match, TRBD1 (5 bases). CDR3 length: 12 amino acids. Germline V lookup: CDR1 MGHRA, CDR2 YSYEKL. The ends were cut back, 2 bases at V and 10 bases at J, with 11 bases in the middle. The CDR3 here is CASSQRFGAAFF. For the CDR3, the DNA is TGCGCCAGCAGCCAACGTTTCGGGGCAGCTTTCTTT.

This rearrangement joins TRBV18 to TRBJ1-1, with D perhaps TRBD1 (5 bases). Trimming removed 1 base from V and 0 bases from J, with 18 bases in between. The CDR3 loop spans 18 amino acids. The germline gives CDR1 KGHSH, CDR2 LQKENI. Written as DNA, the CDR3 is TGTGCCAGCTCACCACTGGGGCCCGGGGGAGGTATGAACACTGAAGCTTTCTTT. Translation gives CASSPLGPGGGMNTEAFF.

Note on this clone: This sample also contains other DNA sequences that code for the same CDR3. The CDR3 protein is CASSSGLAYNEQFF. The CDR3 region has the DNA TGTGCCAGCAGCTCGGGACTAGCATACAATGAGCAGTTCTTC. The chain has TRBV7-2 and TRBJ2-1; 9 nucleotides match TRBD2. V lost 4 bases to trimming and J lost 4 bases; unmatched junction nucleotides: 2. This CDR3 contains 14 residues. Germline values: CDR1 SGHTA, CDR2 FQGNSA.

CDR3 bases: TGTGCCAGCGGCCAGGGTACGCAAGAGACCCAGTACTTC. Amino acid sequence: CASGQGTQETQYF. The rearrangement links TRBV5-4 to TRBJ2-5; D possibly corresponds to TRBD1 (5 bases). CDR3 size: 13 residues. CDR1 is SGHNT and CDR2 is YYREEE in the germline V gene (reference sequence). Deletions cut 7 bases from V and 2 bases from J, with 12 bases between.

The chain joins TRBV4-3 to TRBJ2-5; 13 bases line up with TRBD2. V shed 1 base and J 3 bases; nucleotides not matched to a gene: 5. This CDR3 contains 17 residues. Germline-derived CDR1 and CDR2 are LGHNA and YSLEER. This CDR3 is CASSQGVGLAGEETQYF. CDR3 bases: TGCGCCAGCAGCCAAGGAGTAGGACTAGCGGGAGAAGAGACCCAGTACTTC.

The chain recombines TRBV5-1 with TRBJ2-5; D not resolved. Germline V CDR1 and CDR2: SGHRS, YFSETQ. The CDR3 has 16 amino acids. The V gene lost 2 bases and the J gene lost 2 bases, with 16 bases spanning the gap. CDR3 nucleotide sequence: TGCGCCAGCAGCTTCTCAGCCACACCAGCTCAAGAGACCCAGTACTTC. Translated: CASSFSATPAQETQYF. Complete variable domain (other parts from reference TRBV5-1 and TRBJ2-5): KAGVTQTPRYLIKTRGQQVTLSCSPISGHRSVSWYQQTPGQGLQFLFEYFSETQRNKGNFPGRFSGRQFSNSRSEMNVSTLELGDSALYLCASSFSATPAQETQYFGPGTRLLVL.